The 15 T cell receptor beta chains given below trace back to one sample, sequenced in a study of regulatory T cells in long-lasting Graves disease. As to time point: newly diagnosed GD, antithyroid drugs for less than 3 months. PBMCs provided the RNA from which the TCR library was made. In building TCR beta libraries, iRepertoire HTBI primers were used together with Arm-PCR of CDR3 regions. TCRdb used MiXCR to reprocess the multiplex PCR reads, holding one entry per CDR3 protein. The sample shows about 540,000 distinct CDR3 sequences, roughly 13% of them seen only once. In addition, the sample was reused for a study of T cells in Graves' hyperthyroidism and ophthalmopathy.

Sequenced material: peripheral blood mononuclear cells (PBMCs), taken at new diagnosis, from a patient treated with antithyroid drugs. The receptor source for this set is a man aged 25 to 40 with Graves disease.

This clonotype was seen ten or more times. The chain recombines TRBV11-2 with TRBJ2-2, with D perhaps matching TRBD1 (7 bases). Germline V lookup: CDR1 SGHAT, CDR2 FQNNGV. The CDR3 runs 14 residues. V shed 3 bases and J shed 8 bases, with 13 bases lying between them. Written as DNA, the CDR3 is TGTGCCAGCAGCTTTTCCAGGGGGGTGGGGGAGCTGTTTTTT. Its translation is CASSFSRGVGELFF.

The rearrangement uses TRBV2 and TRBJ2-5; D is possibly TRBD1 (6 bases). Germline loops: CDR1 SNHLY, CDR2 FYNNEI. The CDR3 length is 15 residues. V shed 11 bases and J shed 4 bases, with 23 bases lying between them. CDR3: CAGGWGQGGIETQYF. In DNA form, the CDR3 reads TGTGCCGGCGGGTGGGGGCAGGGTGGTATAGAGACCCAGTACTTC.

This chain uses TRBV5-5 with TRBJ2-2, with a possible D match to TRBD1 (5 bases). This CDR3 contains 15 residues. Germline V gives CDR1 SGHKS, CDR2 YYEKEE (reference sequence). V lost 0 bases to trimming and J lost 2 bases, with 8 bases between them. As DNA, the CDR3 is TGTGCCAGCAGCTTGGGACAGAGTAACACCGGGGAGCTGTTTTTT. Protein product: CASSLGQSNTGELFF.

This clonotype was observed a few times. This chain uses TRBV19 with TRBJ2-5; 8 bases match TRBD2. CDR1 LNHDA and CDR2 SQIVND come from the germline V gene (reference sequence). CDR3 length: 14 residues. Unmatched junction bases numbered 7, after V lost 5 bases and J lost 5 bases. The chain's CDR3 is CASSPGGAGETQYF. In DNA, the CDR3 is TGTGCCAGTAGTCCCGGGGGGGCCGGGGAGACCCAGTACTTC.

Ten or more counts support this clonotype. V gene TRBV27 combines with J gene TRBJ1-5; D might be TRBD1 (6 bases). The V end was cut by 4 bases, the J end by 0 bases, with 10 bases between. Germline V lookup: CDR1 MNHEY, CDR2 SMNVEV (reference sequence). The CDR3 runs to 15 residues. This CDR3 reads CASSSRGFSNQPQHF. Here the CDR3 DNA reads TGTGCCAGCAGTTCCAGGGGATTTAGCAATCAGCCCCAGCATTTT.

In its sample, this clonotype was seen many times. This sequence joins TRBV29-1 and TRBJ2-1, with 9 bases that match TRBD1. After removal of 6 bases from V and 6 bases from J, the junction contained 9 bases not matched to a gene. This CDR3 has 14 amino acids. The germline CDR1 and CDR2 sequences are SQVTM and ANQGSEA. The CDR3 loop is CSVEGQGGINEQFF. The CDR3 coding sequence is TGCAGCGTAGAGGGACAGGGAGGGATCAATGAGCAGTTCTTC.

The J gene is TRBJ2-7, the V gene TRBV19; 7 nucleotides match TRBD2. Germline CDR1 is LNHDA and CDR2 is SQIVND (reference sequence). V trimming: 2 bases; J trimming: 4 bases; junction bases outside the gene matches: 2. CDR3 length equals 13 residues. This chain's CDR3 is CASSIPGGYEQYF. The CDR3 nucleotides read TGTGCCAGTAGTATACCGGGAGGATACGAGCAGTACTTC. Full variable domain (rest looked up from reference TRBV19 and TRBJ2-7): DGGITQSPKYLFRKEGQNVTLSCEQNLNHDAMYWYRQDPGQGLRLIYYSQIVNDFQKGDIAEGYSVSREKKESFPLTVTSAQKNPTAFYLCASSIPGGYEQYFGPGTRLTVT.

This clonotype is judged medium-sized. The CDR3 bases are TGTGCCAGCAGTTTAGTTGTGGGGGTCTATGGCTACACCTTC. This sequence encodes CASSLVVGVYGYTF. J is TRBJ1-2 and V is TRBV28, with D maybe TRBD1 (5 bases). Germline values: CDR1 MDHEN, CDR2 SYDVKM. Trimming removed 2 bases at V and 4 bases at J, with 11 bases between. The CDR3 contains 14 residues.

This clonotype was counted ten times or more. The CDR3 sequence: CASSYRGQGDGYTF. For the CDR3, the DNA is TGTGCCAGCAGCTACAGGGGGCAAGGGGATGGCTACACCTTC. The chain joins TRBV2 to TRBJ1-2, with 9 bases aligning to TRBD1. Germline CDR1 reads SNHLY; CDR2 reads FYNNEI. The V segment lost 6 bases and the J segment 6 bases; nucleotides outside the gene matches: 8. The length of the CDR3 is 14 residues. The whole variable domain, filled in from reference TRBV2 and TRBJ1-2, reads EPEVTQTPSHQVTQMGQEVILRCVPISNHLYFYWYRQILGQKVEFLVSFYNNEISEKSEIFDDQFSVERPDGSNFTLKIRSTKLEDSAMYFCASSYRGQGDGYTFGSGTRLTVV.

The chain has TRBV9 and TRBJ2-1, with D perhaps matching TRBD1 or TRBD2 (6 bases each). Deletions cut 4 bases from V and 0 bases from J, with 20 bases between. This CDR3 spans 18 amino acids. Germline CDR1 and CDR2: SGDLS and YYNGEE. CDR3 nucleotides: TGTGCCAGCAGCCTTCAGGGGTTAGCGGCAAGCTCCTACAATGAGCAGTTCTTC. It codes for CASSLQGLAASSYNEQFF.

V is TRBV20-1 and J is TRBJ2-7, with 8 bases lining up with TRBD1. There are 14 residues in the CDR3. CDR1 is DFQATT and CDR2 is SNEGSKA in the germline V gene (reference sequence). This chain's CDR3 is CSATPGTGPYEQYF. The CDR3 DNA follows: TGCAGCGCCACCCCCGGGACAGGTCCCTACGAGCAGTACTTC.

This clonotype showed up just a few times. The chain recombines TRBV3-1 with TRBJ2-7; either TRBD1 or TRBD2 may fit D (5 bases each). The CDR3 totals 14 residues. The germline V gene has CDR1 LGHDT and CDR2 YNNKEL (reference sequence). Trimming took 5 bases from V and 0 from J, leaving 11 bases between them. The DNA of the CDR3 is TGTGCCAGCAGCACAGGAGCGGTCTCCTACGAGCAGTACTTC. This sequence encodes CASSTGAVSYEQYF.

This chain uses TRBV20-1 with TRBJ1-5; D remains ambiguous. Between the trimmed V and J ends, which lost 3 bases and 6 bases, there was a span of 21 bases. The CDR3 length is 16 residues. The germline V gene encodes CDR1 DFQATT and CDR2 SNEGSKA (reference sequence). The CDR3 nucleotides read TGCAGTGCTAGGGCAGAACAAATCGTCGCTCGTCAGCCCCAGCATTTT. Residues: CSARAEQIVARQPQHF.

This clonotype was found a few times. The chain combines TRBV18 with TRBJ2-1, with 9 bases identical to TRBD2. The germline gives CDR1 KGHSH, CDR2 LQKENI. The CDR3 contains 16 residues. With V trimmed by 1 base and J by 8 bases, 9 bases remained unmatched. DNA of the CDR3: TGTGCCAGCTCACCACGATTAGCTAGCGGGAATGATGAGCAGTTCTTC. This codes for CASSPRLASGNDEQFF.

This clonotype has a count of ten or more. The chain couples TRBV20-1 to TRBJ2-3; a possible D gene is TRBD1 (7 bases). Trimming left V 3 bases short and J 4 bases short, with 20 bases between. Germline V gives CDR1 DFQATT, CDR2 SNEGSKA (reference sequence). The CDR3 runs to 16 residues. The CDR3 protein is CSARGGDRVLSDTQYF. The CDR3, as DNA: TGCAGTGCTAGGGGGGGCGACAGGGTTCTTTCAGATACGCAGTATTTT.